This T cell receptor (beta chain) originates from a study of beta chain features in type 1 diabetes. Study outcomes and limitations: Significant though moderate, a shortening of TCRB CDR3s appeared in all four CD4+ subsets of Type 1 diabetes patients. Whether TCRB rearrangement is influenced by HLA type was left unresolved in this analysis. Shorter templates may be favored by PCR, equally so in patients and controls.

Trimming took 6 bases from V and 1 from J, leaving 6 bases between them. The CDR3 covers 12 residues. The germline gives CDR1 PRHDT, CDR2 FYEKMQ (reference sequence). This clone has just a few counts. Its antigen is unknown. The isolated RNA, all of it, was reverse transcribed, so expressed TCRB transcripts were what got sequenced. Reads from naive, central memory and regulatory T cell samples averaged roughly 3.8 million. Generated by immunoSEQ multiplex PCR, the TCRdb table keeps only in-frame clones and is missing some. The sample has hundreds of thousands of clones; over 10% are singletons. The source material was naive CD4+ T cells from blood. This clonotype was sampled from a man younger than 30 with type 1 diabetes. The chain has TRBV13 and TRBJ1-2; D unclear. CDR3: CASSKFNYGYTF. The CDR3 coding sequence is TGTGCCAGCAGTAAGTTTAACTATGGCTACACCTTC.